This TCR beta chain is from a study of T cells in narcolepsy. Study-level results: Healthy controls reportedly lacked the autoreactive clonotypes serially found in patients' blood.

As regards this clone: Its antigen is not known.

Germline CDR1 SQVTM, CDR2 ANQGSEA. The CDR3 contains 12 residues. Between the trimmed V and J ends, which lost 6 bases and 7 bases, there was a span of 15 bases. Profiling relied on immunoSEQ multiplex PCR, and the TCRdb table lists in-frame clones only, not all of them. Altogether 32,000 or so clones are present, roughly three quarters being singletons, with the ten largest covering under 5%. Input material: memory (CD45RA-) CD4+ T cells from blood. The chain has TRBV29-1 and TRBJ1-1; D may be TRBD1 (5 bases). The clonotype comes from a human donor in good health. CDR3 DNA sequence: TGCAGCGTGGCCCCCCAGGGTAGTGAAGCTTTCTTT. The encoded protein is CSVAPQGSEAFF.